Listed below are T cell receptor beta chains from one sample, sequenced in a study of cytomegalovirus exposure and HLA in healthy donors. Profiled with immunoSEQ multiplex PCR; TCRdb holds only in-frame clones, not every one. The data contain about 170,000 clones, around 78% of them seen just once; the ten biggest clones take up roughly 1.9%. Sequencing input: PBMCs. The origin of the receptors is a woman in her twenties or thirties in good health and CMV-seropositive. CDR3s include the opening cysteine and the closing phenylalanine or tryptophan. The order of the fields is D gene, V gene, clone size, J gene, CDR3 DNA, CDR3 protein. A D gene is named only where the DNA matches it firmly. Not all rows give a size; the values are once, few, many and, for expanded clones, a class.

d_gene: .
v_gene: TRBV30
abundance: .
j_gene: TRBJ1-2
CDR3nt: TGTGCCCGGATGACAGTAGGCTATGGCTACACCTTC
CDR3aa: CARMTVGYGYTF

d_gene: TRBD1
v_gene: TRBV19
abundance: .
j_gene: TRBJ2-7
CDR3nt: TGTGCCAGTAGTAACCAGGGGGAACCCTACGAGCAGTACTTC
CDR3aa: CASSNQGEPYEQYF

d_gene: .
v_gene: TRBV19
abundance: once
j_gene: TRBJ1-2
CDR3nt: TGTGCCAGTAGCCCGGAGGGGTATTCGACAGCCAGAAACTATGGCTACACCTTC
CDR3aa: CASSPEGYSTARNYGYTF

d_gene: TRBD1
v_gene: TRBV7-8
abundance: .
j_gene: TRBJ1-6
CDR3nt: TGTGCCAGCAGCGGAGGGGGCCTATATAATTCACCCCTCCACTTT
CDR3aa: CASSGGGLYNSPLHF

d_gene: TRBD2
v_gene: TRBV19
abundance: .
j_gene: TRBJ2-3
CDR3nt: TGTGCCAGTCAGCGTACTCTAGCGGCTAGCACAGATACGCAGTATTTT
CDR3aa: CASQRTLAASTDTQYF

d_gene: TRBD1
v_gene: TRBV5-1
abundance: .
j_gene: TRBJ2-7
CDR3nt: TGCGCCAGCAGCTTGGGACAGGGGGTTAACGAGCAGTACTTC
CDR3aa: CASSLGQGVNEQYF

d_gene: TRBD2
v_gene: TRBV18
abundance: .
j_gene: TRBJ2-7
CDR3nt: TGTGCCAGCTCTACTAGCGGGAGCTCCTACGAGCAGTACTTC
CDR3aa: CASSTSGSSYEQYF

d_gene: .
v_gene: TRBV6-5
abundance: .
j_gene: TRBJ1-1
CDR3nt: TGTGCCAGCAGTACACAACAGGGGAACACTGAAGCTTTCTTT
CDR3aa: CASSTQQGNTEAFF

d_gene: .
v_gene: TRBV7-9
abundance: .
j_gene: TRBJ2-5
CDR3nt: TGTTCCAGCAGCAGGGGTAAGGAGACCCAGTACTTC
CDR3aa: CSSSRGKETQYF

d_gene: .
v_gene: TRBV29-1
abundance: .
j_gene: TRBJ2-3
CDR3nt: TGCAGCGTCCTGGGGGCAGGGCGCACAGATACGCAGTATTTT
CDR3aa: CSVLGAGRTDTQYF

d_gene: TRBD1
v_gene: TRBV19
abundance: .
j_gene: TRBJ2-2
CDR3nt: TGTGCCAGTGCGTACGGGACAGTCGTTGCCGGGGAGCTGTTTTTT
CDR3aa: CASAYGTVVAGELFF

d_gene: .
v_gene: TRBV7-2
abundance: .
j_gene: TRBJ2-7
CDR3nt: TGTGCCAGCAGCTTAGACTCCCCGCGGCAGTACTTC
CDR3aa: CASSLDSPRQYF

d_gene: .
v_gene: TRBV25-1
abundance: once
j_gene: TRBJ2-3
CDR3nt: TGTGCCAGCAGTGATCACTTGCCAGGGCGCACAGATACGCAGTATTTT
CDR3aa: CASSDHLPGRTDTQYF

d_gene: TRBD1
v_gene: TRBV4-3
abundance: .
j_gene: TRBJ2-2
CDR3nt: TGCGCCAGCAGCCAAGATCGGGGACAGGGCGGCGGGGAGCTGTTTTTT
CDR3aa: CASSQDRGQGGGELFF

d_gene: .
v_gene: TRBV19
abundance: .
j_gene: TRBJ1-1
CDR3nt: TGTGCCAGTACATTCACAGGTGAAGCTTTCTTT
CDR3aa: CASTFTGEAFF

d_gene: TRBD1
v_gene: TRBV5-1
abundance: .
j_gene: TRBJ2-7
CDR3nt: TGCGCCAGCAGCCGGTTGGGACAGGGGGCTCCCTACGAGCAGTACTTC
CDR3aa: CASSRLGQGAPYEQYF

d_gene: .
v_gene: TRBV10-3
abundance: .
j_gene: TRBJ1-2
CDR3nt: TGTGCCATCAGTGAAGTGGCAGGTCGATACGGCTACACCTTC
CDR3aa: CAISEVAGRYGYTF

d_gene: .
v_gene: TRBV6-5
abundance: .
j_gene: TRBJ1-2
CDR3nt: TGTGCCAGCAGAGACGAGGGGGGGGGCAGGGGCTACACCTTC
CDR3aa: CASRDEGGGRGYTF

d_gene: .
v_gene: TRBV7-9
abundance: .
j_gene: TRBJ1-1
CDR3nt: TGTGCCAGCAAGGGGTCTGCGAACACTGAAGCTTTCTTT
CDR3aa: CASKGSANTEAFF

d_gene: TRBD1
v_gene: TRBV6-5
abundance: .
j_gene: TRBJ1-5
CDR3nt: TGTGCCAGCAGTCGTAGACAGGGGCTTGGTCAGCCCCAGCATTTT
CDR3aa: CASSRRQGLGQPQHF

d_gene: TRBD1
v_gene: TRBV30
abundance: .
j_gene: TRBJ1-1
CDR3nt: TGTGCCTGGAGTTCCCCCGGGACAGGGTTGATCATAAAAGCTTTCTTT
CDR3aa: CAWSSPGTGLIIKAFF

d_gene: .
v_gene: TRBV11-2
abundance: .
j_gene: TRBJ2-7
CDR3nt: TGTGCCAGCAGCCCGGACAGCTACGGCTTCTACGAGCAGTACTTC
CDR3aa: CASSPDSYGFYEQYF

d_gene: .
v_gene: TRBV11-2
abundance: .
j_gene: TRBJ2-3
CDR3nt: TGTGCCAGCAGCTTAGTTAACACAGATACGCAGTATTTT
CDR3aa: CASSLVNTDTQYF

d_gene: TRBD1
v_gene: TRBV7-2
abundance: .
j_gene: TRBJ2-5
CDR3nt: TGTGCCAGCAGCTTCCAAACAGGGGAAGAGACCCAGTACTTC
CDR3aa: CASSFQTGEETQYF

d_gene: .
v_gene: TRBV19
abundance: .
j_gene: TRBJ2-5
CDR3nt: TGTGCCAGTAAGGACCCAGGGCGCGAGACCCAGTACTTC
CDR3aa: CASKDPGRETQYF

d_gene: TRBD1
v_gene: TRBV6-1
abundance: .
j_gene: TRBJ2-3
CDR3nt: TGTGCCAGCAGTAAAACAGGGGGCTTAACAGATACGCAGTATTTT
CDR3aa: CASSKTGGLTDTQYF

d_gene: .
v_gene: TRBV28
abundance: .
j_gene: TRBJ2-7
CDR3nt: TGTGCCAGCAGTCCTGGAGGGGAGCAGTACTTC
CDR3aa: CASSPGGEQYF

d_gene: TRBD1
v_gene: TRBV27
abundance: once
j_gene: TRBJ1-5
CDR3nt: TGTGCCAGCAGTTCTTCAACAGGGGTAGGGAGCAATCAGCCCCAGCATTTT
CDR3aa: CASSSSTGVGSNQPQHF

d_gene: .
v_gene: TRBV9
abundance: few
j_gene: TRBJ2-1
CDR3nt: TGTGCCAGCAGCACAAGTTTCGCCTCCTACAATGAGCAGTTCTTC
CDR3aa: CASSTSFASYNEQFF

d_gene: TRBD2
v_gene: TRBV29-1
abundance: once
j_gene: TRBJ2-3
CDR3nt: TGCAGCGTTGAGAGGGGAGGGGATACGCAGTATTTT
CDR3aa: CSVERGGDTQYF

d_gene: .
v_gene: TRBV6-4
abundance: many
j_gene: TRBJ2-7
CDR3nt: TGTGCCAGCAGTGCCCAACGGGGATCCTACGAGCAGTACTTC
CDR3aa: CASSAQRGSYEQYF

d_gene: .
v_gene: TRBV7-9
abundance: .
j_gene: TRBJ2-7
CDR3nt: TGTGCCAGCAGCTCGAACGACAGATACTACGAGCAGTACTTC
CDR3aa: CASSSNDRYYEQYF

d_gene: TRBD1
v_gene: TRBV7-9
abundance: few
j_gene: TRBJ2-3
CDR3nt: TGTGCCAGCAGCCAAACCGGGACAGGGGGAATTGATACGCAGTATTTT
CDR3aa: CASSQTGTGGIDTQYF

d_gene: .
v_gene: TRBV5-1
abundance: .
j_gene: TRBJ2-7
CDR3nt: TGCGCCAGCAGCTTGGATGGACAGTCCTACGAGCAGTACTTC
CDR3aa: CASSLDGQSYEQYF

d_gene: TRBD1
v_gene: TRBV2
abundance: few
j_gene: TRBJ2-7
CDR3nt: TGTGCCAGCAGTGAAGATTCGACAGGGAAATCCTACGAGCAGTACTTC
CDR3aa: CASSEDSTGKSYEQYF

d_gene: .
v_gene: TRBV6-6
abundance: .
j_gene: TRBJ1-4
CDR3nt: TGTGCCAGCAGTGTCCCGGGGGACCTAAAACTGTTTTTT
CDR3aa: CASSVPGDLKLFF

d_gene: .
v_gene: TRBV6-1
abundance: .
j_gene: TRBJ1-1
CDR3nt: TGTGCCAGCAGTGTATTCGGCGGGACCGGGGATGAAGCTTTCTTT
CDR3aa: CASSVFGGTGDEAFF

d_gene: TRBD1
v_gene: TRBV30
abundance: .
j_gene: TRBJ1-5
CDR3nt: TGTGCCTGGAGTGTATCGGTTGGGACAGGGGATGTCAGTCAGCCCCAGCATTTT
CDR3aa: CAWSVSVGTGDVSQPQHF

d_gene: .
v_gene: TRBV2
abundance: .
j_gene: TRBJ1-5
CDR3nt: TGTGCCAGCAGTGAGGGCAGGGGCCCCAATCAGCCCCAGCATTTT
CDR3aa: CASSEGRGPNQPQHF

d_gene: .
v_gene: TRBV11-2
abundance: once
j_gene: TRBJ1-3
CDR3nt: TGTGCCAGCAGCTTAGCAGGGCCTGGAAACACCATATATTTT
CDR3aa: CASSLAGPGNTIYF

d_gene: TRBD2
v_gene: TRBV7-2
abundance: .
j_gene: TRBJ2-1
CDR3nt: TGTGCCAGCAGCCAAAATAGGAAAGCGGGGCAGCAGTTCTTC
CDR3aa: CASSQNRKAGQQFF

d_gene: TRBD1
v_gene: TRBV19
abundance: once
j_gene: TRBJ1-1
CDR3nt: TGTGCCAGTAGTATCGTAGCAGGGGGGAACACTGAAGCTTTCTTT
CDR3aa: CASSIVAGGNTEAFF

d_gene: .
v_gene: TRBV10-2
abundance: .
j_gene: TRBJ1-3
CDR3nt: TGCGCCAGCAGGTCGACTGTAAGCTCTGGAAACACCATATATTTT
CDR3aa: CASRSTVSSGNTIYF

d_gene: TRBD2
v_gene: TRBV5-1
abundance: few
j_gene: TRBJ2-7
CDR3nt: TGCGCCAGCAGTCTCGGACTAGCTGACTCCTACGAGCAGTACTTC
CDR3aa: CASSLGLADSYEQYF

d_gene: .
v_gene: TRBV7-9
abundance: .
j_gene: TRBJ1-4
CDR3nt: TGTGCCAGCAGCCCTCCCAGGTCGACAGACCTTAATGAAAAACTGTTTTTT
CDR3aa: CASSPPRSTDLNEKLFF

d_gene: .
v_gene: TRBV9
abundance: .
j_gene: TRBJ2-5
CDR3nt: TGTGCCAGCGGATGGGGGGGGCAGGAGACCCAGTACTTC
CDR3aa: CASGWGGQETQYF

d_gene: TRBD1
v_gene: TRBV14
abundance: .
j_gene: TRBJ2-1
CDR3nt: TGTGCCAGCAGCCAAGATACAGGGGTAGGCAATGAGCAGTTCTTC
CDR3aa: CASSQDTGVGNEQFF

d_gene: .
v_gene: TRBV7-8
abundance: .
j_gene: TRBJ2-1
CDR3nt: TGTGCCAGCAGCGCTTACCCCCTCCCGAGCGGGCCTTACAATGAGCAGTTCTTC
CDR3aa: CASSAYPLPSGPYNEQFF

d_gene: .
v_gene: TRBV7-8
abundance: once
j_gene: TRBJ1-5
CDR3nt: TGTGCCAGCAGCTTAGTCCTTTTGGGGGCCGGTCAGCCCCAGCATTTT
CDR3aa: CASSLVLLGAGQPQHF

d_gene: .
v_gene: TRBV6-5
abundance: .
j_gene: TRBJ2-7
CDR3nt: TGTGCCAGCAGCCGTTCGGGGTCCTACGAGCAGTACTTC
CDR3aa: CASSRSGSYEQYF

d_gene: TRBD2
v_gene: TRBV5-5
abundance: .
j_gene: TRBJ2-2
CDR3nt: TGTGCCAGCAGCGCCTGGGCGGGGGGCCGGAACACCGGGGAGCTGTTTTTT
CDR3aa: CASSAWAGGRNTGELFF

d_gene: .
v_gene: TRBV27
abundance: .
j_gene: TRBJ1-5
CDR3nt: TGTGCCAGCACCAGAAAGTGGATGGCAGGCCGGCAGCCCCAGCATTTT
CDR3aa: CASTRKWMAGRQPQHF

d_gene: .
v_gene: TRBV10-3
abundance: .
j_gene: TRBJ2-1
CDR3nt: TGTGCCATCAGGAAACTATTGGACAATGAGCAGTTCTTC
CDR3aa: CAIRKLLDNEQFF

d_gene: TRBD1
v_gene: TRBV13
abundance: .
j_gene: TRBJ1-2
CDR3nt: TGTGCCAGCACGGACAGGGGAAAGGATTATGGCTACACCTTC
CDR3aa: CASTDRGKDYGYTF

d_gene: TRBD2
v_gene: TRBV5-1
abundance: .
j_gene: TRBJ2-1
CDR3nt: TGCGCCAGCGGGACTAGCGGGAGTTCTGAGCAGTTCTTC
CDR3aa: CASGTSGSSEQFF

d_gene: TRBD2
v_gene: TRBV5-1
abundance: .
j_gene: TRBJ2-2
CDR3nt: TGCGCCAGCAGCAAAGTAGCGGGAGCTGACACCGGGGAGCTGTTTTTT
CDR3aa: CASSKVAGADTGELFF

d_gene: TRBD1
v_gene: TRBV6-5
abundance: .
j_gene: TRBJ1-2
CDR3nt: TGTGCCAGCAGTTACAACAGGGGGTTTAGACTTGGCTACACCTTC
CDR3aa: CASSYNRGFRLGYTF

d_gene: TRBD2
v_gene: TRBV10-3
abundance: .
j_gene: TRBJ2-1
CDR3nt: TGTGCCATCAGTGACGCGGGGGGGTCGAATGAGCAGTTCTTC
CDR3aa: CAISDAGGSNEQFF

d_gene: .
v_gene: TRBV6-4
abundance: .
j_gene: TRBJ2-1
CDR3nt: TGTGCCAGCAGTGAAAACGGACATAATGAGCAGTTCTTC
CDR3aa: CASSENGHNEQFF

d_gene: .
v_gene: TRBV30
abundance: .
j_gene: TRBJ2-3
CDR3nt: TGTGCCTGGAGTCAGGGGACCACAGATACGCAGTATTTT
CDR3aa: CAWSQGTTDTQYF